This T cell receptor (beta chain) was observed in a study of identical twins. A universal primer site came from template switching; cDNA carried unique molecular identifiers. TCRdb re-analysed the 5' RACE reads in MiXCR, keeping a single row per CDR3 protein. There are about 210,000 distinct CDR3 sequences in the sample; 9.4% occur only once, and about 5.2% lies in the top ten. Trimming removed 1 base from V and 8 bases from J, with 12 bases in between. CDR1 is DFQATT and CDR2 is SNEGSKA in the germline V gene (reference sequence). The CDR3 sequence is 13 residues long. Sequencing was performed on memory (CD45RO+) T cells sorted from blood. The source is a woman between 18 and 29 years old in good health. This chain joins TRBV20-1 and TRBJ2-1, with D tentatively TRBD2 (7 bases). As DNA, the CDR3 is TGCAGTGCTAGAGTTGGAGGGGGGGATGAGCAGTTCTTC. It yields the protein CSARVGGGDEQFF.